Each of the 27 T cell receptor beta chains below was sequenced from the same sample in a study of identical twins. Each CDR3 protein is one row after TCRdb ran MiXCR on the 5' RACE reads. The sample includes some 250,000 distinct CDR3 sequences, roughly 7.1% of them seen just once. In addition, the sample was reused for a study of T cells expressing NK-cell markers.

Sequenced material: CD8+ T cells sorted from blood. All receptors derive from a woman younger than 30 in good health.

The J gene is TRBJ1-2, the V gene TRBV25-1; D gene uncertain. V shed 3 bases and J shed 2 bases, with 10 bases lying between them. In germline, CDR1 is MGHDK, CDR2 SYGVNS. The CDR3 is made up of 14 amino acids. As DNA, the CDR3 is TGTGCCAGCAGTGACCCGACGTCAAACTATGGCTACACCTTC. Encoded protein: CASSDPTSNYGYTF.

The chain joins TRBV25-1 to TRBJ1-1, with TRBD1 matching over 7 bases. Germline loops: CDR1 MGHDK, CDR2 SYGVNS. V shed 6 bases and J 8 bases; nucleotides not matched to a gene: 6. This CDR3 is 12 amino acids long. CDR3 nucleotide sequence: TGTGCCAGCAGGCGACAGGGAGCAGAAGCTTTCTTT. Translating gives CASRRQGAEAFF.

The chain joins TRBV12-3 or TRBV12-4 to TRBJ2-2; 7 bases are shared with TRBD2. The CDR3 length is 17 residues. The V gene end was trimmed by 5 bases and the J gene end by 0 bases; junction bases not matched to a gene: 9. CDR3 region: CASSHFGEGTNTGELFF. In DNA form, the CDR3 reads TGTGCCAGCAGTCACTTCGGGGAGGGGACGAACACCGGGGAGCTGTTTTTT.

The chain employs TRBV4-1 and TRBJ2-1; TRBD2 aligns across 9 bases. This CDR3 region has 15 residues. V dropped 4 bases and J dropped 7; count of bases not matched to a gene: 8. Germline-derived CDR1 and CDR2 are MGHRA and YSYEKL. As DNA, the CDR3 is TGCGCCAGCAGCCTTGCGGGAGGGCCTGGAAATGAGCAGTTCTTC. The encoded protein is CASSLAGGPGNEQFF.

The chain couples TRBV4-3 to TRBJ2-3; tentatively, D is TRBD1 (5 bases). CDR1 and CDR2 from the germline V gene are LGHNA and YSLEER. This CDR3 has 14 amino acids. V was pared by 4 bases and J by 6 bases, with 14 bases between. The DNA for the CDR3 is TGCGCCAGCAGCCTAGAATCAGGGTCGGATACGCAGTATTTT. This encodes CASSLESGSDTQYF.

In this sample, this clonotype turned up a few times. The J gene is TRBJ1-6, the V gene TRBV19; TRBD1 aligns across 8 bases. Germline V CDR1 and CDR2: LNHDA, SQIVND (reference sequence). J lost 11 bases, V lost 10 bases, and 7 bases had no gene match. The CDR3 runs 12 residues. The CDR3 protein is CATGQGMTPLHF. The CDR3 coding sequence is TGTGCCACCGGACAGGGAATGACACCCCTCCACTTT.

This clonotype has a handful of counts. This chain uses TRBV11-2 with TRBJ2-2; D might be TRBD2 (6 bases). The length of the CDR3 is 16 residues. Deletions cut 6 bases from V and 3 bases from J, with 17 bases between. Per germline, CDR1 SGHAT and CDR2 FQNNGV. DNA for the CDR3: TGTGCCAGCAGACTATCTGGTAGCGGATACACCGGGGAGCTGTTTTTT. This translates into CASRLSGSGYTGELFF.

This clonotype was seen ten or more times. J is TRBJ2-7 and V is TRBV12-3 or TRBV12-4; 7 nucleotides line up with TRBD1. The CDR3 extends over 12 amino acids. The ends lost 6 bases at V and 5 bases at J; junction bases unmatched: 4. The CDR3 bases are TGTGCCAGCAGGACAGGGACCCACGAGCAGTACTTC. This encodes CASRTGTHEQYF.

This clonotype was detected only a few times. V usage is TRBV10-2 and J usage is TRBJ2-6, with D hard to call. The ends were cut back, 0 bases at V and 1 base at J, with 10 bases in the middle. Germline CDR1 and CDR2: WSHSY and SAAADI. This CDR3 has 17 residues. CDR3 loop: CASSESPTWSGANVLTF. The CDR3 bases are TGCGCCAGCAGTGAGTCCCCTACCTGGTCTGGGGCCAACGTCCTGACTTTC.

V and J are TRBV13 and TRBJ2-2, with D perhaps matching TRBD2 (7 bases). Germline V gene sequence: CDR1 PRHDT, CDR2 FYEKMQ (reference sequence). The CDR3 consists of 15 residues. V lost 5 bases to trimming and J lost 7 bases, with 17 bases between them. CDR3 sequence: CASSPWGGRDGELFF. Here the CDR3 DNA reads TGTGCCAGCAGCCCTTGGGGGGGCCGTGACGGGGAGCTGTTTTTT.

The V and J genes are TRBV27 and TRBJ1-1, with TRBD1 as a possible D gene (5 bases). V was clipped by 2 bases and J by 4 bases, with 11 bases between them. The CDR3 length is 14 residues. Germline CDR1 is MNHEY and CDR2 is SMNVEV (reference sequence). Here the CDR3 DNA reads TGTGCCAGCAGTTTACAAGGGGATGGCACTGAAGCTTTCTTT. It specifies CASSLQGDGTEAFF.

This rearrangement joins TRBV12-3 or TRBV12-4 to TRBJ2-1; the match to TRBD2 covers 11 bases. The CDR3 has 16 residues. The V and J ends lost 2 bases and 6 bases, in that order; junction bases with no gene match: 6. The CDR3, as DNA: TGTGCCAGCAGTTTACCTCCGGGACTAGCGGTCAATGAGCAGTTCTTC. It codes for CASSLPPGLAVNEQFF.

The chain couples TRBV6-1 to TRBJ2-3; possibly TRBD1 for D (6 bases). V lost 7 bases to trimming and J lost 3 bases, with 20 bases between them. The germline gives CDR1 MNHNS, CDR2 SASEGT. This CDR3 spans 16 amino acids. The CDR3 region has the DNA TGTGCCAGCAACCTATTACAGGGTGGTGAGACAGATACGCAGTATTTT. Translated: CASNLLQGGETDTQYF.

Many counts were recorded for this clonotype. The chain recombines TRBV5-1 with TRBJ2-1; 10 bases are shared with TRBD1. The CDR3 loop spans 15 amino acids. With 3 bases clipped from V and 10 bases from J, the junction kept 10 bases outside the gene matches. Germline-derived CDR1 and CDR2 are SGHRS and YFSETQ. CDR3 protein: CASSYQTGGADEQFF. The DNA of the CDR3 is TGCGCCAGCAGCTACCAGACAGGGGGCGCAGACGAGCAGTTCTTC. The full variable domain, in which reference TRBV5-1 and TRBJ2-1 provide the parts outside the CDR3, is KAGVTQTPRYLIKTRGQQVTLSCSPISGHRSVSWYQQTPGQGLQFLFEYFSETQRNKGNFPGRFSGRQFSNSRSEMNVSTLELGDSALYLCASSYQTGGADEQFFGPGTRLTVL.

The V gene is TRBV19, the J gene TRBJ2-7, with D perhaps TRBD1 (5 bases). Per the germline V gene, CDR1 is LNHDA and CDR2 is SQIVND (reference sequence). This CDR3 contains 14 residues. V lost 4 bases to trimming and J lost 1 base, with 11 bases between them. The CDR3 nucleotides read TGTGCCAGTAGTACCCGGACACCATCCTACGAGCAGTACTTC. It translates to CASSTRTPSYEQYF.

For this clonotype: The conserved phenylalanine or tryptophan normally closing the CDR3 is absent here, so this likely arose from a read error. J is TRBJ2-3 and V is TRBV20-1; 10 bases line up with TRBD2. V was clipped by 3 bases and J by 2 bases; unmatched bases: 8. Germline V gene data show CDR1 as DFQATT and CDR2 as SNEGSKA (reference sequence). This CDR3 has 16 residues. CDR3 protein: CSASHVAGGYTDTQYL. DNA of the CDR3: TGCAGTGCTAGCCACGTAGCGGGGGGTTACACAGATACGCAGTATTTA.

This clonotype was found a few times. This chain joins TRBV29-1 and TRBJ2-7; weak D call: TRBD1 (5 bases). Trimming stripped 6 bases from V and 1 base from J, with 13 bases between. The CDR3 spans 13 residues. CDR1 and CDR2 (germline): SQVTM, ANQGSEA. The CDR3 region has the DNA TGCAGCGTCATCTCAGGGAAGTCCTACGAGCAGTACTTC. Translating it yields CSVISGKSYEQYF.

There are a few counts of this clonotype. This chain uses TRBV15 with TRBJ2-3; the D gene could be TRBD1 or TRBD2 (5 bases each). This CDR3 has 15 amino acids. Trimming removed 1 base at V and 5 bases at J, with 13 bases between. In germline, CDR1 is LNHNV, CDR2 YYDKDF (reference sequence). CDR3 sequence (DNA): TGTGCCACCAGCAGAGTGGGGGTGCCCAAAGATACGCAGTATTTT. Translated, it gives CATSRVGVPKDTQYF.

The chain couples TRBV30 to TRBJ2-2; the D is unclear. The CDR3 runs 14 residues. Germline CDR1 reads GTSNPN; CDR2 reads SVGIG (reference sequence). V was pared by 0 bases and J by 9 bases, with 14 bases between. This CDR3 is CAWSVVFDTRELFF. The CDR3 DNA reads as TGTGCCTGGAGTGTAGTTTTCGATACCCGGGAGCTGTTTTTT.

The V call is TRBV6-6, the J call TRBJ2-2; 9 nucleotides line up with TRBD2. With 8 bases clipped from V and 4 bases from J, the junction kept 2 bases outside the gene matches. CDR1 and CDR2 (germline): MNHNY, SVGAGI (reference sequence). The CDR3 covers 13 residues. Written as DNA, the CDR3 is TGTGCCAGCGCGGGGGGGGGCACCGGGGAGCTGTTTTTT. It encodes CASAGGGTGELFF.

The CDR3 is CASSEAGEKLFF. CDR3 DNA sequence: TGCGCCAGCAGTGAGGCGGGTGAAAAACTGTTTTTT. The rearrangement joins TRBV10-2 to TRBJ1-4, with unresolved D. The V end lost 2 bases, the J end lost 7 bases, and 5 bases lay between the germline ends. CDR3 length equals 12 residues. Germline-derived CDR1 and CDR2 are WSHSY and SAAADI.

The gene calls are TRBV6-5 and TRBJ2-5, with a tentative D call TRBD2 (6 bases). The CDR3 extends over 17 amino acids. Per the germline V gene, CDR1 is MNHEY and CDR2 is SVGAGI. The V end was cut by 0 bases, the J end by 0 bases, with 14 bases between. As DNA, the CDR3 is TGTGCCAGCAGTTACTCCGGAGGGAGCCGGTACCAAGAGACCCAGTACTTC. Translating gives CASSYSGGSRYQETQYF.

The sample holds a few counts of this clonotype. The CDR3 loop reads CASSFGTGQDTQYF. The CDR3 nucleotides read TGCGCCAGCAGCTTCGGGACAGGGCAAGATACGCAGTATTTT. This chain connects TRBV4-3 to TRBJ2-3, with TRBD1 matching 9 bases. V gave up 5 bases and J gave up 5 bases; unmatched junction bases: 5. The CDR3 is 14 residues long. Germline CDR1 and CDR2: LGHNA and YSLEER.

This clonotype has more than one count but fewer than ten. V is TRBV27 and J is TRBJ2-3, with 9 bases lining up with TRBD2. V lost 8 bases and J lost 6; bases outside the gene matches: 15. The germline V gene has CDR1 MNHEY and CDR2 SMNVEV (reference sequence). This CDR3 contains 16 residues. The DNA for the CDR3 is TGTGCCAGCGGGCCGCTAGGCGGGGGGGCCACGGATACGCAGTATTTT. Its translation is CASGPLGGGATDTQYF.

The chain carries TRBV12-3 or TRBV12-4 and TRBJ2-1; TRBD2 is a possible D gene (5 bases). Trimming cost V 8 bases and J 7 bases, with 21 bases left between them. This CDR3 has 15 amino acids. The CDR3 reads CASGPFSDLRNEQFF. The CDR3 DNA reads as TGTGCCAGCGGGCCTTTTTCGGACTTACGGAATGAGCAGTTCTTC.

The chain carries TRBV4-3 and TRBJ2-2; 7 bases agree with TRBD2. The length of the CDR3 is 14 residues. The V gene end was trimmed by 9 bases and the J gene end by 0 bases; junction bases not matched to a gene: 4. Germline V gene sequence: CDR1 LGHNA, CDR2 YSLEER. The CDR3: CASQSGANTGELFF. DNA for the CDR3: TGCGCCAGTCAAAGCGGGGCGAACACCGGGGAGCTGTTTTTT.

This clonotype was counted between two and nine times. The V and J genes are TRBV29-1 and TRBJ2-1, with D uncertain. V shed 1 base and J shed 10 bases, with 8 bases lying between them. Germline loops: CDR1 SQVTM, CDR2 ANQGSEA. This CDR3 spans 11 amino acids. The CDR3 loop is CSVEVRREQFF. The CDR3 nucleotides read TGCAGCGTTGAAGTGAGGCGGGAGCAGTTCTTC.